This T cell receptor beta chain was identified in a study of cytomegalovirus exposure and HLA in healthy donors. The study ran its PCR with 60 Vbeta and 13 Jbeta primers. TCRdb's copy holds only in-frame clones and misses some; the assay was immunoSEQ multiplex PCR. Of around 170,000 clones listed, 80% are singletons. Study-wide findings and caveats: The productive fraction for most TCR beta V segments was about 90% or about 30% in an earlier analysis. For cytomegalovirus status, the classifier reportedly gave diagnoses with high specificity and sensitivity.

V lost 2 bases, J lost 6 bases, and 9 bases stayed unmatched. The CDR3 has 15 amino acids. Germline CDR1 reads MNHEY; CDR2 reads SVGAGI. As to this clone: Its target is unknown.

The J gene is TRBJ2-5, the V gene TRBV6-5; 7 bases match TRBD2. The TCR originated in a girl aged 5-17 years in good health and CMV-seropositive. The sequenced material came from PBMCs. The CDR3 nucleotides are TGTGCCAGCAGTTACCTCCTAGACGGGAGGAAGACCCAGTACTTC. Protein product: CASSYLLDGRKTQYF.